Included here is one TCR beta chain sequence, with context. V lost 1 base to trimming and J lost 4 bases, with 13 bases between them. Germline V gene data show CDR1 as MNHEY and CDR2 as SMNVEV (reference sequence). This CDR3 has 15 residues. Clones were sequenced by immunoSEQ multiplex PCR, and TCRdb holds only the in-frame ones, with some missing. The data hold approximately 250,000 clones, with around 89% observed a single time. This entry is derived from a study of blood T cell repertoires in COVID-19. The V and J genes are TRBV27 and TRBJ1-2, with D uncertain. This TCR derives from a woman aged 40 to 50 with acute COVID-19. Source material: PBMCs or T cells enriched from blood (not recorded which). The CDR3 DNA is TGTGCCAGCAGTTTATATCCGGATCGCGGCTATGGCTACACCTTC. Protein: CASSLYPDRGYGYTF.